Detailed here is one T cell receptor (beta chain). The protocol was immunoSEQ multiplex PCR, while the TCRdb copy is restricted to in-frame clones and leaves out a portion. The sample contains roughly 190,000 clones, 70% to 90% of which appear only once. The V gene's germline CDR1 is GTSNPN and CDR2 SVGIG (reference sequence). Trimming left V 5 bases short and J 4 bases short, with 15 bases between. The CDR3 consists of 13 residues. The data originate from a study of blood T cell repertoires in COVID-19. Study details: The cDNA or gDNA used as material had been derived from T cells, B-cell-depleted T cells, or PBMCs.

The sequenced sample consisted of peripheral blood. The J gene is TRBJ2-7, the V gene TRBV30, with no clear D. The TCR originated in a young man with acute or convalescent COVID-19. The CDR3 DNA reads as TGTGCCTGGCAAGGATCAGGAACGTACGAGCAGTACTTC. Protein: CAWQGSGTYEQYF. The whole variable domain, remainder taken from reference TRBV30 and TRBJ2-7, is SQTIHQWPATLVQPVGSPLSLECTVEGTSNPNLYWYRQAAGRGLQLLFYSVGIGQISSEVPQNLSASRPQDRQFILSSKKLLLSDSGFYLCAWQGSGTYEQYFGPGTRLTVT.